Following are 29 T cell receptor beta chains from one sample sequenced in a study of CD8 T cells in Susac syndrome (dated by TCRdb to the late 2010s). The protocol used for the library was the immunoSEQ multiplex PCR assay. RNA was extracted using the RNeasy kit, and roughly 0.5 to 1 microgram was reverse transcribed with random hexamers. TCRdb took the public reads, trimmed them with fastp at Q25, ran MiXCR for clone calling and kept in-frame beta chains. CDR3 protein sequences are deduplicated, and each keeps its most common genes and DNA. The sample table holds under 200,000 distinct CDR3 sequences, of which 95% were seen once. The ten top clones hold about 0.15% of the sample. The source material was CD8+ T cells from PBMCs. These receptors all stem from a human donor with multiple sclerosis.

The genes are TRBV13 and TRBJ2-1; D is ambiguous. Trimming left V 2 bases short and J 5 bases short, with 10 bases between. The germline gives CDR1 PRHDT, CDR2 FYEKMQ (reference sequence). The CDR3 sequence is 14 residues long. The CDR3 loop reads CASSLYWDNNEQFF. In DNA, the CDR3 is TGTGCCAGCAGCTTATATTGGGATAACAATGAGCAGTTCTTC.

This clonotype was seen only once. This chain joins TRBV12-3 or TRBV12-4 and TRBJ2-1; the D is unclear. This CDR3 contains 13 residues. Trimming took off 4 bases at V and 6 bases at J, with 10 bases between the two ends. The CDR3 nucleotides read TGTGCCAGCAGTTCCCAAGAGTCCAATGAGCAGTTCTTC. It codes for CASSSQESNEQFF.

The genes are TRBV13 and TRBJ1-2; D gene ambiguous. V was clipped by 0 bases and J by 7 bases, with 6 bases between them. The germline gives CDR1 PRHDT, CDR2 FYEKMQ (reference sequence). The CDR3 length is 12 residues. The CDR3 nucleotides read TGTGCCAGCAGCTTAGGACCTCCTGGCTACACCTTC. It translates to CASSLGPPGYTF.

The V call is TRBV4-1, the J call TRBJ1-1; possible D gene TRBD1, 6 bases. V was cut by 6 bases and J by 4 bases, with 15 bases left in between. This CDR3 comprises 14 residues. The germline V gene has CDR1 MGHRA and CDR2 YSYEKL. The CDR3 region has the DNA TGCGCCAGCAGTCCCCGGGACACGATCACTGAAGCTTTCTTT. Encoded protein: CASSPRDTITEAFF.

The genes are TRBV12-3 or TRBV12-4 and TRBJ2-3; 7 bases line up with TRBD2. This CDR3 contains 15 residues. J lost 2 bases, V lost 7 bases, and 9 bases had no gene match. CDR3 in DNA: TGTGCCAGCATCCTAAGCGGGGAGATCACAGATACGCAGTATTTT. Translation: CASILSGEITDTQYF.

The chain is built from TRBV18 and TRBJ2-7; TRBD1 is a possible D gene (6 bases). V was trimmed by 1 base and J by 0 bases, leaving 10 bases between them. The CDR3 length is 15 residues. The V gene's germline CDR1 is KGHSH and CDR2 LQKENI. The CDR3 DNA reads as TGTGCCAGCTCACCACGACAGGTACTCTCCTACGAGCAGTACTTC. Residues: CASSPRQVLSYEQYF.

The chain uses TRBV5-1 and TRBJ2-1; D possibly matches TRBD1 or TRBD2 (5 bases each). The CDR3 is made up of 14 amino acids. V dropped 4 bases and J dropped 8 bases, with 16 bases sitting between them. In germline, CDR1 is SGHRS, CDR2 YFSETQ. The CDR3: CASSLGVSLDEQFF. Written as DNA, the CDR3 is TGCGCCAGCAGCCTGGGGGTTAGCCTCGATGAGCAGTTCTTC.

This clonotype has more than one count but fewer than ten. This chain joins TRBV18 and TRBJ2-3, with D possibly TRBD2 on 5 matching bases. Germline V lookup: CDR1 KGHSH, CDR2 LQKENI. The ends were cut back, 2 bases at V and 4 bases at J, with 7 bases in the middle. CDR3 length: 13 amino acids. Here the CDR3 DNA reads TGTGCCAGCTCACCAGAGGGCCCAGATACGCAGTATTTT. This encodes CASSPEGPDTQYF.

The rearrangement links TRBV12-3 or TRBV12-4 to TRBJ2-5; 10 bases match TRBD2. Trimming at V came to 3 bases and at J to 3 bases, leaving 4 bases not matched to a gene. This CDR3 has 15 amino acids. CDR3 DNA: TGTGCCAGCAGTTTCCGGCTAGCGGGAGAAGAGACCCAGTACTTC. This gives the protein CASSFRLAGEETQYF.

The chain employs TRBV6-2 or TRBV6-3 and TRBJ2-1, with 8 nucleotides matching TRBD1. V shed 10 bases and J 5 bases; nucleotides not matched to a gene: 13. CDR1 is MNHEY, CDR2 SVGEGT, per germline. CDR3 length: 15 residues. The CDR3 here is CATGDRQGKNNEQFF. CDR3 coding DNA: TGTGCCACGGGCGACCGACAGGGGAAGAACAATGAGCAGTTCTTC.

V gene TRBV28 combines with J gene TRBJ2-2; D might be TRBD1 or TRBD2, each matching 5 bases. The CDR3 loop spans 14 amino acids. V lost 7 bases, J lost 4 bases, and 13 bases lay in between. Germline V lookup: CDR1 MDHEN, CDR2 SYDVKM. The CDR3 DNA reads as TGTGCCAGCAACTCCGGGACGGTCACCGGGGAGCTGTTTTTT. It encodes CASNSGTVTGELFF.

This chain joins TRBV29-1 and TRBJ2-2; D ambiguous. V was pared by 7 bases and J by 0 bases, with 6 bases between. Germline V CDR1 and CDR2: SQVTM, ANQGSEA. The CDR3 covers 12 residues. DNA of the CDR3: TGCAGCGAAGGGACGAACACCGGGGAGCTGTTTTTT. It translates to CSEGTNTGELFF.

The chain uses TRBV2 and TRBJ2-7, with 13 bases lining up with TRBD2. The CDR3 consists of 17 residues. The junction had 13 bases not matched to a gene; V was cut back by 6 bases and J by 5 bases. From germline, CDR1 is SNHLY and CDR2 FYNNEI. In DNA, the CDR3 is TGTGCCAGCAGGGAATTCCTAGGACTAGCGGGGGATGACGAGCAGTACTTC. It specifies CASREFLGLAGDDEQYF.

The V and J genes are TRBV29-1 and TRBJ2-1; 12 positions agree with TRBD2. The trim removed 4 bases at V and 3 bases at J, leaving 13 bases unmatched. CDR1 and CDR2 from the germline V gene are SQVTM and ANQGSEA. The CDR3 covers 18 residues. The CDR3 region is CSVADPPSGGGYYNEQFF. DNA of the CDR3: TGCAGCGTTGCCGACCCCCCTAGCGGGGGGGGATACTACAATGAGCAGTTCTTC.

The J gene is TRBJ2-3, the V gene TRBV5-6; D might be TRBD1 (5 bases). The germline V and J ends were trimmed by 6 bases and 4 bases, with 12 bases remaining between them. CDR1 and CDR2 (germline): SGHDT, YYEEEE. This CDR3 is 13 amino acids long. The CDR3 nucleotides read TGTGCCAGCACCTCCAGGGTGGCAGATACGCAGTATTTT. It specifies CASTSRVADTQYF.

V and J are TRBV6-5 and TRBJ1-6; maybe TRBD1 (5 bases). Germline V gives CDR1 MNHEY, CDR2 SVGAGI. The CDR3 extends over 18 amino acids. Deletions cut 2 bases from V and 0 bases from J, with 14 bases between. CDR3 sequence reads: CASSYEEGTSSYNSPLHF. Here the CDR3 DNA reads TGTGCCAGCAGTTACGAAGAGGGGACCAGCTCCTATAATTCACCCCTCCACTTT.

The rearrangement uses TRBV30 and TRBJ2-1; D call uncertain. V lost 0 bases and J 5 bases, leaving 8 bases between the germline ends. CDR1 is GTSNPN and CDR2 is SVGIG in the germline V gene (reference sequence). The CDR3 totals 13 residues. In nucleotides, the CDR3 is TGTGCCTGGAGTGTGGGCCGCAACAATGAGCAGTTCTTC. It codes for CAWSVGRNNEQFF. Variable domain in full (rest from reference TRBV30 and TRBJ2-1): SQTIHQWPATLVQPVGSPLSLECTVEGTSNPNLYWYRQAAGRGLQLLFYSVGIGQISSEVPQNLSASRPQDRQFILSSKKLLLSDSGFYLCAWSVGRNNEQFFGPGTRLTVL.

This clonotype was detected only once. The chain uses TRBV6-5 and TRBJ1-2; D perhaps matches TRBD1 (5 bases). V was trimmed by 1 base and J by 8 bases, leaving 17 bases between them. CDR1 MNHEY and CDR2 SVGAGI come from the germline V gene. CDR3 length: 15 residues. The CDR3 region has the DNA TGTGCCAGCAGTTACTACCCCACGGCAGGGAGCGGCTACACCTTC. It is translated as CASSYYPTAGSGYTF.

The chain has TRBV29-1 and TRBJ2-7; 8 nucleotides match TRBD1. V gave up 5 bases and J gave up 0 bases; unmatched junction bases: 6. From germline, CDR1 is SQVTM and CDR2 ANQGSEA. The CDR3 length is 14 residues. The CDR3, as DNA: TGCAGCGTTTGGGACAGGACGAGCTCCTACGAGCAGTACTTC. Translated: CSVWDRTSSYEQYF.

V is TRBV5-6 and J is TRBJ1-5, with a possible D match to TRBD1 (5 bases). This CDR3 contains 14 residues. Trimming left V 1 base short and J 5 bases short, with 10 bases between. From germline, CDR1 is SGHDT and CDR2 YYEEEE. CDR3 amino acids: CASSLSGYHQPQHF. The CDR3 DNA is TGTGCCAGCAGCTTGTCAGGGTACCATCAGCCCCAGCATTTT.

The CDR3 DNA reads TGTGCCAGCAGCCAAGATTTAGTTGGCTACGAGCAGTACTTC. It is translated as CASSQDLVGYEQYF. This chain uses TRBV3-1 with TRBJ2-7; D uncertain. Germline CDR1 LGHDT, CDR2 YNNKEL (reference sequence). The CDR3 spans 14 residues. Trimming left V 0 bases short and J 3 bases short, with 9 bases between.

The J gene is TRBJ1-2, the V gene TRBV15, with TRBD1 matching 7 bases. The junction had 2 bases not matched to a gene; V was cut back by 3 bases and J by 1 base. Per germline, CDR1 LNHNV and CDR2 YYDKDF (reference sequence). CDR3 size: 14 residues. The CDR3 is CATSSGQDNYGYTF. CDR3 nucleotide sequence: TGTGCCACCAGCAGCGGACAGGATAACTATGGCTACACCTTC.

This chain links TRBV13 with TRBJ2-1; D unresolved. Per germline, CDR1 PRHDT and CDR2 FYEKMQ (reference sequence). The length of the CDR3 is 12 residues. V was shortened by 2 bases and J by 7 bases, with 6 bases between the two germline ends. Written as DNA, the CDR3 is TGTGCCAGCAGCTTACAGGAGAATGAGCAGTTCTTC. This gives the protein CASSLQENEQFF.

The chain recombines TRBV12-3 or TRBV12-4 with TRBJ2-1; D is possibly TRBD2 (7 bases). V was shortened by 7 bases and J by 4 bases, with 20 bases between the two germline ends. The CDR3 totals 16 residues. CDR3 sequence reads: CASNHPGGGVYNEQFF. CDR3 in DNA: TGTGCCAGCAACCATCCGGGGGGCGGGGTTTACAATGAGCAGTTCTTC.

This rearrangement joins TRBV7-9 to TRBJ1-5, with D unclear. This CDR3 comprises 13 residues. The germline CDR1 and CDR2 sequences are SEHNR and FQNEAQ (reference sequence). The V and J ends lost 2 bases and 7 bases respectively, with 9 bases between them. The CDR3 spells CASSLMSSQPQHF. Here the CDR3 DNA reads TGTGCCAGCAGCTTAATGTCGTCCCAGCCCCAGCATTTT. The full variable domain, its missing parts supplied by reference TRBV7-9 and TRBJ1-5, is DTGVSQNPRHKITKRGQNVTFRCDPISEHNRLYWYRQTLGQGPEFLTYFQNEAQLEKSRLLSDRFSAERPKGSFSTLEIQRTEQGDSAMYLCASSLMSSQPQHFGDGTRLSIL.

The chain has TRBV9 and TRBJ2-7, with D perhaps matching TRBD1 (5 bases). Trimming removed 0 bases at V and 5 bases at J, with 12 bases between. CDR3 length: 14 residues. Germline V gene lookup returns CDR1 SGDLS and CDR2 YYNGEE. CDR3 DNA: TGTGCCAGCAGCGTAGCTAAGGGGTCCCACGAGCAGTACTTC. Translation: CASSVAKGSHEQYF.

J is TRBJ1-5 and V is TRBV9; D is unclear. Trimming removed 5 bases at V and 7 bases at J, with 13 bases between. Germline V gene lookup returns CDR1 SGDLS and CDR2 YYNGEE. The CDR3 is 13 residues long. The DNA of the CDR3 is TGTGCCAGCAGTTCTGGGTTCAGCCAGCCCCAGCATTTT. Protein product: CASSSGFSQPQHF.

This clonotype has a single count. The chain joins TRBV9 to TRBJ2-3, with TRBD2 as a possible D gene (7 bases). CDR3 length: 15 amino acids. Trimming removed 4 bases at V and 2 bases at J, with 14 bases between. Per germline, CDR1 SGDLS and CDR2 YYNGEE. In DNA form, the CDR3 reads TGTGCCAGCAGCCCCGGGGGGCTGTTCACAGATACGCAGTATTTT. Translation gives CASSPGGLFTDTQYF.

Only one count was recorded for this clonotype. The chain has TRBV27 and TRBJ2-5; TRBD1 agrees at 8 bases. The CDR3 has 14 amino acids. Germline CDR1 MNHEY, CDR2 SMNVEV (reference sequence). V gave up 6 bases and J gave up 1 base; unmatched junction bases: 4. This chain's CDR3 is CASSQGQAQETQYF. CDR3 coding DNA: TGTGCCAGCAGCCAGGGACAGGCCCAAGAGACCCAGTACTTC.